This is a list of T cell receptor beta chains from one sample in a study of blood T cell repertoires in COVID-19. Some clones are missing from TCRdb's copy, which holds only in-frame ones; the method was immunoSEQ multiplex PCR. This repertoire shows about 200,000 clones, roughly 80% found once; its top ten account for under 11%. Sequenced input: peripheral blood. Every receptor here comes from a woman of 80 years or more with acute or convalescent COVID-19. CDR3s include the opening cysteine and the closing phenylalanine or tryptophan. Each record gives: clone size, D gene, V gene, J gene, CDR3 DNA, CDR3 protein. The D gene is left open where the match is weak. For some rows the clone size is stated as once, few or many, or as a class when expanded; others skip it.

-	-	TRBV11-3	TRBJ1-2	TGTGCCAGCAGCGACGTCGGGTTCGGCTACACCTTC	CASSDVGFGYTF
-	-	TRBV5-6	TRBJ1-2	TGTGCCAGCAGCTTCCAGGGCGGCTACACCTTC	CASSFQGGYTF
-	TRBD1	TRBV5-1	TRBJ2-5	TGCGCCAGCAGCTTGGGACAGGGGGATGGGCCCCAGTACTTC	CASSLGQGDGPQYF
few	-	TRBV19	TRBJ2-7	TGTGCCAGTAGTCCCGACCACAGGGCCGAGCAGTACTTC	CASSPDHRAEQYF
-	TRBD1	TRBV3-1/TRBV3-2	TRBJ2-7	TGTGCCAGCAGCCCAGGGGGCCTCTACGAGCAGTACTTC	CASSPGGLYEQYF
-	-	TRBV10-3	TRBJ1-1	TGTGCCATCAGTGAAGGGCCGATTTCGACAGGAGACGCTGAAGCTTTCTTT	CAISEGPISTGDAEAFF
-	TRBD1	TRBV7-2	TRBJ1-3	TGTGCCAGCAGCTCACAGGGGGGAGGTGGAAACACCATATATTTT	CASSSQGGGGNTIYF
-	TRBD1	TRBV7-2	TRBJ1-1	TGTGCCAGCAGCCGGCTAGGGGGCAACACTGAAGCTTTCTTT	CASSRLGGNTEAFF
few	-	TRBV5-8	TRBJ1-6	TGTGCCAGCAGCTTGCGGGGAGTCGGTAATTCACCCCTCCACTTT	CASSLRGVGNSPLHF
-	TRBD2	TRBV6-5	TRBJ2-5	TGTGCCAGCAGACAAACTAGCGAGTCAGCCCAGTACTTC	CASRQTSESAQYF
few	-	TRBV7-2	TRBJ1-5	TGTGCCAGCAGCTTAGGAGACGGGGAGAGTCAGCCCCAGCATTTT	CASSLGDGESQPQHF
-	-	TRBV7-2	TRBJ1-2	TGTGCCAGCAGCTTATTTGAGCTTAACTATGGCTACACCTTC	CASSLFELNYGYTF
-	TRBD2	TRBV6-5	TRBJ2-7	TGTGCCAGCAGTTACTCGAGGGGAGGGTACGAGCAGTACTTC	CASSYSRGGYEQYF
-	TRBD1	TRBV5-6	TRBJ1-1	TGTGCCAGCAGCTTTTCCTTGCTCCGGACAGGCGTTGAAGCTTTCTTT	CASSFSLLRTGVEAFF
-	TRBD2	TRBV4-1	TRBJ2-3	TGCGCCAGCAGCCAAGGTTTGGGCAGCGGGGGGAGAGATACGCAGTATTTT	CASSQGLGSGGRDTQYF
-	-	TRBV4-2	TRBJ1-2	TGTGCCAGCAGCCGGAAACCCCAGACAGACTTAGCTAACTATGGCTACACCTTC	CASSRKPQTDLANYGYTF
-	TRBD1	TRBV11-2	TRBJ2-7	TGTGCCAGCAGCTTAGATGGACAGGGCTCCTACGAGCAGTACTTC	CASSLDGQGSYEQYF